This T cell receptor (beta chain) was retrieved from a study of PD-1 blockade in classical Hodgkin lymphoma. The germline gives CDR1 SNHLY, CDR2 FYNNEI. The CDR3 length is 11 residues. V was cut by 7 bases and J by 3 bases, with 5 bases left in between. Time point defined: cycle 4 day 1 (C4D1), after less than seven weeks of nivolumab. There was relapse after autologous stem cell transplantation in every patient, and there was variation in brentuximab vedotin exposure. Magnetic negative selection served to purify CD4+ T cells out of PBMCs that had been thawed. This table comes from immunoSEQ multiplex PCR, and its TCRdb copy is limited to in-frame clones, with some not included. The table records 20,000 to 25,000 clones, about 70% of them present only once. About this clone: The antigen remains undetermined.

Study conclusions and caveats: At baseline, newly diagnosed patients reportedly showed less TCR diversity than healthy donors.

The sequenced sample was CD4+ T cells from blood, obtained before the fourth cycle of nivolumab. The chain recombines TRBV2 with TRBJ2-3; D is unclear. The source is a human donor with classical Hodgkin lymphoma. The CDR3 DNA reads as TGTGCCAGCACTAAAACAGATACGCAGTATTTT. Translated, it gives CASTKTDTQYF.